The entry below gives a single T cell receptor (beta chain) sequence along with its context. This sample was included in a study of blood T cell repertoires in COVID-19. Turning to the study itself: Collection of acute and convalescent COVID-19 samples took place in the United States, Italy and Spain.

The protocol was immunoSEQ multiplex PCR, while the TCRdb copy is restricted to in-frame clones and leaves out a portion. The sample records some 31,000 clones, 78% being singletons. Germline CDR1 and CDR2: SGDLS and YYNGEE. Trimming removed 2 bases from V and 2 bases from J; junction bases left unmatched: 3. CDR3 length equals 15 residues. The sample consisted of peripheral blood. The rearrangement links TRBV9 to TRBJ2-1, with TRBD1 matching over 8 bases. The source of this sequence is a woman in her sixties or seventies with acute or convalescent COVID-19. CDR3 DNA sequence: TGTGCCAGCAGCGTTACAGGGGGGACCTACAATGAGCAGTTCTTC. It is translated as CASSVTGGTYNEQFF.